Included here is one T cell receptor beta chain sequence, with context. The PCR was carried out with 60 Vbeta primers and 13 Jbeta primers. Using immunoSEQ multiplex PCR, the repertoire was profiled, and TCRdb retains in-frame clones only, with some absent. The sample lists 90,000 to 140,000 clones; roughly three quarters were seen once. This sample was included in a study of cytomegalovirus exposure and HLA in healthy donors. Germline CDR1 and CDR2: MGHDK and SYGVNS. Trimming at V came to 7 bases and at J to 6 bases, leaving 11 bases not matched to a gene. The CDR3 spans 15 residues. The V gene is TRBV25-1, the J gene TRBJ2-1, with 8 bases matching TRBD2. The specimen sequenced was PBMCs. The sequence derives from a man aged 25 to 40 in good health and CMV-seronegative. The CDR3 DNA sequence: TGTGCCAGCAAGCCCCAGTTAGCGGGATTCAATGAGCAGTTCTTC. Translated: CASKPQLAGFNEQFF.